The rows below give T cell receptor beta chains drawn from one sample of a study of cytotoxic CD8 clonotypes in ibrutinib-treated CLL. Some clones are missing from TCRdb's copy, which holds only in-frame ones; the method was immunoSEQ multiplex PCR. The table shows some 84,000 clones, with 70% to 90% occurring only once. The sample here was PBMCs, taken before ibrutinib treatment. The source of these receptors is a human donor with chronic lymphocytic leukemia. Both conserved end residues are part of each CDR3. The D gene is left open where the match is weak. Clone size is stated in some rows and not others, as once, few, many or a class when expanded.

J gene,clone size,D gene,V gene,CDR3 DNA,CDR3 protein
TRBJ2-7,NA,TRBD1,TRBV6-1,TGTGCCAGCAGTCCGCGACAGGGCGGGTTCTACGAGCAGTACTTC,CASSPRQGGFYEQYF
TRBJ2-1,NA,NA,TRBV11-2,TGTGCCAGCAGCTTTAGACTCGGGCAGCCGAGCTCCTACAATGAGCAGTTCTTC,CASSFRLGQPSSYNEQFF
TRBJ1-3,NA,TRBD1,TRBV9,TGTGCCAGCAGCGTAGCCGGACAGGGGATCTCTGGAAACACCATATATTTT,CASSVAGQGISGNTIYF
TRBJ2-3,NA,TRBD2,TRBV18,TGTGCCAGCTCACTCGAGCTAGCGGGAGGCACAGATACGCAGTATTTT,CASSLELAGGTDTQYF
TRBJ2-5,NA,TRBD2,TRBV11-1,TGTGCCAGCAGCTTCGGTTTAAGGCTAGCGGGAGTGGATGAGACCCAGTACTTC,CASSFGLRLAGVDETQYF
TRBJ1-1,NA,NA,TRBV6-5,TGTGCCAGCTTTGGACAGTTGAACACTGAAGCTTTCTTT,CASFGQLNTEAFF
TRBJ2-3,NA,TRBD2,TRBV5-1,TGCGCCAGCAGCTCTCCGGGGGGAACAGATACGCAGTATTTT,CASSSPGGTDTQYF
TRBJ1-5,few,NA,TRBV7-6,TGTGCCAGCAGCTCGGGGAACAATCAGCCCCAGCATTTT,CASSSGNNQPQHF
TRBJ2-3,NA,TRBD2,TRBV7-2,TGTGCCAGCAGCCCGGGGGGGGGCTTGTTGACAGATACGCAGTATTTT,CASSPGGGLLTDTQYF
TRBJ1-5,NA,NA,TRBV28,TGTGCCAGCAGTCGGTACGGCAATAGCAATCAGCCCCAGCATTTT,CASSRYGNSNQPQHF
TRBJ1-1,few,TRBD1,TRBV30,TGTGCCTGGAGTCTGGGACAGCTGAACACTGAAGCTTTCTTT,CAWSLGQLNTEAFF